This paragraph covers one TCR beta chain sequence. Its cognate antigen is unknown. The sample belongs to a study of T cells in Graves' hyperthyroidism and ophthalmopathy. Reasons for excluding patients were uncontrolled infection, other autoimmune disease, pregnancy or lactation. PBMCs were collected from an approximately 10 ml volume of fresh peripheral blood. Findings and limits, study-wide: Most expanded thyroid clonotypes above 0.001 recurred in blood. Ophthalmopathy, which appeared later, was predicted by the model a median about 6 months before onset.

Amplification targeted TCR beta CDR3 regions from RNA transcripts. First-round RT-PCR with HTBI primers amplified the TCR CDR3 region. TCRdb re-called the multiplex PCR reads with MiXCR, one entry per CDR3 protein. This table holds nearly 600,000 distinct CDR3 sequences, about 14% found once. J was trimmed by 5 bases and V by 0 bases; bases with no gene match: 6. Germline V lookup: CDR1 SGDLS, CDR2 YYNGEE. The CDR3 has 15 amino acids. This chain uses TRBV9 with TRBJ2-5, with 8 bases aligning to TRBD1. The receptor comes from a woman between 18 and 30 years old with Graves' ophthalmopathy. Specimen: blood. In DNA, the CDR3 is TGTGCCAGCAGCGTAGGGGCAGGGGGCGCGGAGACCCAGTACTTC. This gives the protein CASSVGAGGAETQYF.